The entry below gives a single TCR beta chain sequence along with its context. The sample comes from a study of blood T cell repertoires in COVID-19. Study-wide background: COVID-19 samples, acute and convalescent, were from the United States, Italy and Spain. PBMCs, B-cell-depleted T cells, or T cells provided the cDNA or gDNA that made up the material.

J lost 8 bases, V lost 5 bases, and 3 bases had no gene match. The length of the CDR3 is 11 residues. Germline V gene lookup returns CDR1 LNHDA and CDR2 SQIVND (reference sequence). Original methodology: Estimation of nucleated cell counts relied on the amplification of reference gene primers. Using immunoSEQ multiplex PCR, the repertoire was profiled, and TCRdb retains in-frame clones only, with some absent. The D gene and trimming were derived from the DNA, and the V and J assignments and clone size from that table. The repertoire includes 130,000 to 150,000 clones, about 87% of them detected once, and about 1.5% sits in the top ten.

This sequence was found in a woman aged 45-60 years with acute or convalescent COVID-19. Sequenced input: peripheral blood. The chain combines TRBV19 with TRBJ2-7, with 7 bases aligning to TRBD2. The CDR3 here is CASSYSGQQYF. CDR3 nucleotides: TGTGCCAGTAGTTATAGCGGGCAGCAGTACTTC.